This TCR beta chain was observed in a study of CD8 T cells in Susac syndrome. Findings of the study overall: A relatively small number of individuals underwent TCR sequencing and HLA analysis.

TCR beta sequences were obtained from blood CD8+ and CD4+ T cells. TEMRA cells were FACS-enriched, with CD8+ and CD4+ T cells isolated negatively. Of note for this clonotype: Its antigen is undetermined.

Germline CDR1 and CDR2: SGDLS and YYNGEE. The CDR3 totals 12 residues. Trimming shortened V by 9 bases and J by 5 bases, and 12 bases separated the two germline ends. About 0.5 to 1 ug RNA was reverse transcribed with random hexamers. The TCR beta CDR3 was amplified by immunoSEQ multiplex PCR across 54 Vbeta, 13 Jbeta. Via MiXCR, TCRdb re-called the immunoSEQ multiplex PCR reads, giving one row per CDR3 protein. Among about 400,000 distinct CDR3 sequences listed, more than 80% were seen once. This chain links TRBV9 with TRBJ2-1, with D unresolved. This TCR derives from a human donor with multiple sclerosis. The sample was CD8+ T cells from PBMCs. The CDR3 DNA follows: TGTGCCACCACCCCCAGCGACAATGAGCAGTTCTTC. Protein: CATTPSDNEQFF.